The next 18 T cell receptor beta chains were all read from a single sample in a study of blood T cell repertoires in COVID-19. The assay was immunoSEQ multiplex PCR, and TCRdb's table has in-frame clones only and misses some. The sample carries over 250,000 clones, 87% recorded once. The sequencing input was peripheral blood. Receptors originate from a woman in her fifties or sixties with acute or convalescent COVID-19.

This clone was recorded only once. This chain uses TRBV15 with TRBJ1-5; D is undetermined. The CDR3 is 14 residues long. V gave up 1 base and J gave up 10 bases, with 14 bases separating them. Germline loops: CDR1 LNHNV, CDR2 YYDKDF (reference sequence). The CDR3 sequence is CATSRGISGLPQHF. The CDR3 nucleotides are TGTGCCACCAGCAGAGGGATCTCGGGTTTACCCCAGCATTTT.

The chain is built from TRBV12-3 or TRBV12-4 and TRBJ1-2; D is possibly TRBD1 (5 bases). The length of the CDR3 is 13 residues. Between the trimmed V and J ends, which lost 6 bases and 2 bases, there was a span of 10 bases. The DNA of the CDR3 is TGTGCCAGCAGACCTGGGGGGAACTATGGCTACACCTTC. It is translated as CASRPGGNYGYTF.

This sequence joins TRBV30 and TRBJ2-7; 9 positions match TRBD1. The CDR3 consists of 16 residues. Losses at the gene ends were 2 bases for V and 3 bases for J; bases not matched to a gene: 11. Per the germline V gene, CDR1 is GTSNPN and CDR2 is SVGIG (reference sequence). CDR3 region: CAWSSPGQGLNYEQYF. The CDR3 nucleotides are TGTGCCTGGAGTAGCCCGGGACAGGGACTAAACTACGAGCAGTACTTC.

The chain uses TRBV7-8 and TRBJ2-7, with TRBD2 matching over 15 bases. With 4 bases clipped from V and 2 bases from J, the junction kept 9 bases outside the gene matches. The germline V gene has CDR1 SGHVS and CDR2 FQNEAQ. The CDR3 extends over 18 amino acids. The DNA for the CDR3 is TGTGCCAGCAGCTCAGGACTAGCGGGAGGGCGGGTCCCCTACGAGCAGTACTTC. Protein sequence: CASSSGLAGGRVPYEQYF.

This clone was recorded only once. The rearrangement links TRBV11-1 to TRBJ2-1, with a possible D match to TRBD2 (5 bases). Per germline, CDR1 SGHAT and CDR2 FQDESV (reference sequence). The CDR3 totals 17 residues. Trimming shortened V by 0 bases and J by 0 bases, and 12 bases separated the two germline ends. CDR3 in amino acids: CASSLAASWSSYNEQFF. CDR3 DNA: TGTGCCAGCAGCTTAGCCGCTAGCTGGAGCTCCTACAATGAGCAGTTCTTC.

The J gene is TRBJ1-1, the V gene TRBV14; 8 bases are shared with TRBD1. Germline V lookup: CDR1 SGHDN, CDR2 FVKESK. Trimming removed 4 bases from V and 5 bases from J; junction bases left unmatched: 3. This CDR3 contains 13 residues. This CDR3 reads CASSPYRGTEAFF. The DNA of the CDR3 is TGTGCCAGCAGCCCATACAGGGGGACTGAAGCTTTCTTT. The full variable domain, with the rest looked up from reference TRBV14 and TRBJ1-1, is EAGVTQFPSHSVIEKGQTVTLRCDPISGHDNLYWYRRVMGKEIKFLLHFVKESKQDESGMPNNRFLAERTGGTYSTLKVQPAELEDSGVYFCASSPYRGTEAFFGQGTRLTVV.

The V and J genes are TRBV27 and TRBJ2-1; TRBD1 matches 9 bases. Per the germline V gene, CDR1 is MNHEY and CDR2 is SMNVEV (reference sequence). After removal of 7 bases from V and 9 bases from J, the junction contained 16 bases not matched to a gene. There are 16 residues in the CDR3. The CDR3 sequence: CASTAFRDRAVSEQFF. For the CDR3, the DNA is TGTGCCAGCACAGCCTTCCGGGACAGGGCGGTTAGTGAGCAGTTCTTC.

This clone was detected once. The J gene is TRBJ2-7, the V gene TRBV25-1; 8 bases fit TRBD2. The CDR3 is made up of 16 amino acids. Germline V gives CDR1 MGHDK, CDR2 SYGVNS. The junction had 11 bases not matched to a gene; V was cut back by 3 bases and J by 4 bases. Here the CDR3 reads CASSERGGAGVYEQYF. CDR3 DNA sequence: TGTGCCAGCAGTGAGCGAGGGGGAGCGGGAGTATACGAGCAGTACTTC.

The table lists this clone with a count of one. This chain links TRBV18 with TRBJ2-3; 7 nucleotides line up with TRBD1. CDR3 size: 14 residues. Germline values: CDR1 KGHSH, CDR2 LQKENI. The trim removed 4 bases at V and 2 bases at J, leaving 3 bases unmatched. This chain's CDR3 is CASSRDSPTDTQYF. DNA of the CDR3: TGTGCCAGCTCACGGGACAGTCCCACAGATACGCAGTATTTT.

This CDR3 reads CASSFGGHEQFF. DNA for the CDR3: TGTGCCAGCAGTTTTGGGGGCCATGAGCAGTTCTTC. This chain links TRBV28 with TRBJ2-1; D might be TRBD1 (6 bases). With 3 bases removed from V and 8 bases from J, the gap between germline ends came to 8 bases. Germline V gene sequence: CDR1 MDHEN, CDR2 SYDVKM. The CDR3 spans 12 residues.

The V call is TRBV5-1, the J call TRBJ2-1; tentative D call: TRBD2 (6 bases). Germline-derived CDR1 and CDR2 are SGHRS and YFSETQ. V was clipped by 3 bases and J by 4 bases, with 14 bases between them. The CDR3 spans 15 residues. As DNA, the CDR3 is TGCGCCAGCAGCTCGCCTCTAGCGCCATACAATGAGCAGTTCTTC. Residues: CASSSPLAPYNEQFF.

The CDR3 nucleotides read TGTGCCAGCAGCTTAGGCTTTGACAGCCCCATGAACACTGAAGCTTTCTTT. This codes for CASSLGFDSPMNTEAFF. The chain carries TRBV7-9 and TRBJ1-1; a possible D gene is TRBD1 (5 bases). The CDR3 has 17 amino acids. The V gene's germline CDR1 is SEHNR and CDR2 FQNEAQ (reference sequence). Deletions cut 1 base from V and 0 bases from J, with 15 bases between.

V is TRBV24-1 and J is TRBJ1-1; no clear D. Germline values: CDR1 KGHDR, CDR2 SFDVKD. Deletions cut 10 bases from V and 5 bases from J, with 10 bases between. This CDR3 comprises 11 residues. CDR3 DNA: TGTGCCACGAGCGGTTTAACTGAAGCTTTCTTT. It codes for CATSGLTEAFF.

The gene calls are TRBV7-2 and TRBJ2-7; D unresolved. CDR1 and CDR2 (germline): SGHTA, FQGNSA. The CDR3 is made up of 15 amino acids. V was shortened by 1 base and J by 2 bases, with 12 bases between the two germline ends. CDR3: CASSLEVDPAYEQYF. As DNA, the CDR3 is TGTGCCAGCAGCTTAGAAGTCGATCCAGCCTACGAGCAGTACTTC.

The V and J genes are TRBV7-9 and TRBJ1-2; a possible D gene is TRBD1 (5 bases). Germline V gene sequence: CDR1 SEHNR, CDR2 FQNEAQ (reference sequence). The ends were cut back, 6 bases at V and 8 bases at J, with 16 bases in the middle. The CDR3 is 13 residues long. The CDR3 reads CASSYRQLQGYTF. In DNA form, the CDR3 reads TGTGCCAGCAGTTACCGACAGCTTCAAGGCTACACCTTC.

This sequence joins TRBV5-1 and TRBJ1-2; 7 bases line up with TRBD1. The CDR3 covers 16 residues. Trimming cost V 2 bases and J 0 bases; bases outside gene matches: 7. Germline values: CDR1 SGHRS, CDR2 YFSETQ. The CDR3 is CASSFGDSRSNYGYTF. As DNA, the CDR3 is TGCGCCAGCAGCTTTGGGGACAGTAGATCTAACTATGGCTACACCTTC.

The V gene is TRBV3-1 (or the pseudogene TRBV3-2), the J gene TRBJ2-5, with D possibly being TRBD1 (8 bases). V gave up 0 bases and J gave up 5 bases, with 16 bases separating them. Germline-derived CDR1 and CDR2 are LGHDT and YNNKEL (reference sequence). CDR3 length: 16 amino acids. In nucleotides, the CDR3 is TGTGCCAGCAGCCAAGATCCCACAGGGGGGGAGGAGACCCAGTACTTC. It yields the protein CASSQDPTGGEETQYF.

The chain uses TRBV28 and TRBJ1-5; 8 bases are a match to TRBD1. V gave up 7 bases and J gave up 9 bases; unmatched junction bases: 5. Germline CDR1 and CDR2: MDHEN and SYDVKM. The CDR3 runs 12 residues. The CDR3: CASIDRGRPQHF. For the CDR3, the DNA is TGTGCCAGCATCGACAGGGGACGGCCCCAGCATTTT.